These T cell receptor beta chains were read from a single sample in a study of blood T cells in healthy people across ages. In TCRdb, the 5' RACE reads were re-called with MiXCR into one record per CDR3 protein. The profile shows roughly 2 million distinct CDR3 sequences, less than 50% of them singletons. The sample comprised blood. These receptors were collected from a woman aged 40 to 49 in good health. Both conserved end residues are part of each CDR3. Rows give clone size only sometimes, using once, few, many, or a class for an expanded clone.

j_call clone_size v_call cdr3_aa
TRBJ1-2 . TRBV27 CASSLSTTGQGALFYGYTF
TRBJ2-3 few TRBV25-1 CASSEKLTDTQYF
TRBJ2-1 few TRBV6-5 CASSYEVVGAESYNEQFF
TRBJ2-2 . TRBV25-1 CASSVQGAQGELFF
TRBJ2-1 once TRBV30 CASGKGDYNEQFF
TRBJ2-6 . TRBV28 CASITGLGSGANVLTF
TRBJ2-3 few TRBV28 CASSPRTSLNTDTQYF
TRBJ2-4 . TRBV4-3 CASSQEFLAGGNSKNIQYF
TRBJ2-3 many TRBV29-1 CSVDGGRRSTDTQYF
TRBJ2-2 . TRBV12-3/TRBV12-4 CASSPYRGNTGELFF
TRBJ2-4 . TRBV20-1 CSANDRVPKNIQYF
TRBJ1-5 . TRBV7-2 CASSLATGLGQPQHF
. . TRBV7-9 CASSTTIGLSYEQYF
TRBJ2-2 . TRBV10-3 CAISESSVRNTGELFF
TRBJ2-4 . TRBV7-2 CASSPQLQGGTEQYF
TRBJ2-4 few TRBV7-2 CASSMGLARNIQYF
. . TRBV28 CAISLRQGSYEQYF
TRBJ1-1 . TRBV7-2 CAGSRPQGAAFF
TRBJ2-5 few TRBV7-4 CASSFRTSGGQQETQYF
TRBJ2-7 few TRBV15 CATSRDPGGLVVGRSYEQYF
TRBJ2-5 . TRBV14 CASSPGTVYQETQYF
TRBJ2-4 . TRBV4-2 CASSQARDLAKNIQYF
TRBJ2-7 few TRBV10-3 CAISSQGSSYEQYF
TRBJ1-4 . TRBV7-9 CASSLEFPGATNEKLFF
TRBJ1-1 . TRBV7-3 CASSWSWGTEAFF
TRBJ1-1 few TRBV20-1 CSARDRWAEAFF
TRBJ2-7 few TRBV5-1 CANSLVGGGLYEQYF
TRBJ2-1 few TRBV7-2 CASSLRLAGGPYNEQFF
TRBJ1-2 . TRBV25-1 CASSPGQALRGYTF
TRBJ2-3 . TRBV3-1 CASSLGQGPIDTQYF
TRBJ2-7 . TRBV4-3 CASSQECSGSTYEQYF
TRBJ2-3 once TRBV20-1 CSASLAGGITQYF
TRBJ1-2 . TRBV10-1 CASSAQRGGCGYTF
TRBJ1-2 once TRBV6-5 CASFGDNYGYTF
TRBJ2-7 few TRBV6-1 CAGGQGAYEQYF
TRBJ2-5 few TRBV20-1 CSVNSDTGTRETQYF
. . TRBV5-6 CASSSDRGSHEQYF